The clone carrying this TCR beta chain was seen repeatedly, ten times or more. Its matching antigen is unknown. Individual cDNA molecules each carried unique molecular identifiers attached by the library. TCRdb ran MiXCR on the RACE reads and lists one entry per CDR3 protein. The sample lists tens of thousands of distinct CDR3 sequences; 7.5% to 9% were seen once. The CDR3 has 13 residues. V lost 1 base and J lost 12; bases outside the gene matches: 7. Per germline, CDR1 SQVTM and CDR2 ANQGSEA. This sample was included in a study of human T cells and chemical hapten exposure. Notes on the study in general: Sensitizing to DPC left TCRs with a frequency above 1 in 1000 unaltered.

The time point: pre-sensitization, week 0. The treatment: therapeutic diphenylcyclopropenone sensitization with weekly scalp DPC. Someone pulled total RNA out of unfractionated whole blood. This TCR came from a woman between 50 and 59 years old with alopecia areata. Some clones in this sample may be carry-over from other donors' samples. The starting material was whole blood, obtained in connection with sensitization to the hapten diphenylcyclopropenone (DPC). The chain joins TRBV29-1 to TRBJ1-4; 8 bases fit TRBD1. The CDR3: CSVEVGQDTQLFF. CDR3 in DNA: TGCAGCGTTGAAGTGGGACAGGACACCCAACTGTTTTTT. The variable domain in full, completed from reference TRBV29-1 and TRBJ1-4, reads SAVISQKPSRDICQRGTSLTIQCQVDSQVTMMFWYRQQPGQSLTLIATANQGSEATYESGFVIDKFPISRPNLTFSTLTVSNMSPEDSSIYLCSVEVGQDTQLFFGSGTQLSVL.